These 27 T cell receptor beta chains share one sample of origin, sequenced in a study of PD-1 blockade in classical Hodgkin lymphoma. The table came from immunoSEQ multiplex PCR; TCRdb's copy has only in-frame clones and leaves some out. The table includes some 19,000 clones, around 75% detected once. Time point defined: cycle 4 day 1 (C4D1), after five to seven weeks of nivolumab. All patients experienced relapse after autologous stem cell transplantation, and brentuximab vedotin exposure was variable. Out of thawed PBMCs, magnetic negative selection purified CD4+ T cells. The specimen comprised CD4+ T cells from blood, sampled before the fourth cycle of nivolumab. The receptors derive from a human donor with classical Hodgkin lymphoma.

V and J are TRBV7-6 and TRBJ2-7; TRBD2 aligns across 8 bases. V was clipped by 1 base and J by 3 bases; unmatched bases: 11. The CDR3 runs to 17 residues. Germline CDR1 is SGHVS and CDR2 is FNYEAQ. The CDR3 DNA reads as TGTGCCAGCAGCTTAGGCCCCCTAGCGGGTCAGTTCTACGAGCAGTACTTC. Residues: CASSLGPLAGQFYEQYF.

V and J are TRBV6-1 and TRBJ2-7; 11 positions match TRBD1. The V gene end was trimmed by 6 bases and the J gene end by 3 bases; junction bases not matched to a gene: 4. CDR3 length: 14 amino acids. Germline loops: CDR1 MNHNS, CDR2 SASEGT. The CDR3 DNA sequence: TGTGCCAGCAGGGGGGACAGGGGGTTCTACGAGCAGTACGTC. This translates into CASRGDRGFYEQYV.

The genes are TRBV6-5 and TRBJ2-7; 11 bases align to TRBD2. Germline assignment: CDR1 MNHEY and CDR2 SVGAGI. With 6 bases clipped from V and 3 bases from J, the junction kept 7 bases outside the gene matches. This CDR3 region has 15 residues. CDR3 sequence (DNA): TGTGCCAGCAGGGAGGGACTAGCGGACTACTACGAGCAGTACTTC. It encodes CASREGLADYYEQYF.

The V and J genes are TRBV6-6 and TRBJ2-3; D not certain. The V gene lost 2 bases and the J gene lost 5 bases, with 11 bases spanning the gap. The germline CDR1 and CDR2 sequences are MNHNY and SVGAGI (reference sequence). The CDR3 contains 14 residues. The chain's CDR3 is CASSYGGSGDTQYF. The CDR3 nucleotides read TGTGCCAGCAGTTACGGCGGATCGGGAGATACGCAGTATTTT.

This sequence joins TRBV9 and TRBJ2-5; a weak D match, TRBD2 (7 bases). V dropped 0 bases and J dropped 5 bases, with 29 bases sitting between them. CDR1 SGDLS and CDR2 YYNGEE come from the germline V gene. This CDR3 has 20 residues. The CDR3 spells CASSVGWDPQWGGALETQYF. In DNA, the CDR3 is TGTGCCAGCAGCGTAGGTTGGGACCCCCAGTGGGGGGGGGCCCTCGAGACCCAGTACTTC.

This clone was recorded a few times. This chain uses TRBV5-1 with TRBJ1-6; unclear D gene. Per germline, CDR1 SGHRS and CDR2 YFSETQ. The CDR3 has 12 residues. With 4 bases removed from V and 5 bases from J, the gap between germline ends came to 4 bases. Here the CDR3 reads CASSADNSPLHF. CDR3 coding DNA: TGCGCCAGCAGCGCCGATAATTCACCCCTCCACTTT.

In this sample, this clone is medium-sized. The chain combines TRBV5-1 with TRBJ2-1; D is possibly TRBD1 (5 bases). V was clipped by 5 bases and J by 0 bases, with 12 bases between them. The CDR3 spans 15 residues. Germline-derived CDR1 and CDR2 are SGHRS and YFSETQ. CDR3 region: CASSPNTGSYNEQFF. The CDR3 DNA follows: TGCGCCAGCAGTCCCAATACAGGCTCCTACAATGAGCAGTTCTTC. The variable domain in full, completed from reference TRBV5-1 and TRBJ2-1, reads KAGVTQTPRYLIKTRGQQVTLSCSPISGHRSVSWYQQTPGQGLQFLFEYFSETQRNKGNFPGRFSGRQFSNSRSEMNVSTLELGDSALYLCASSPNTGSYNEQFFGPGTRLTVL.

This sequence joins TRBV28 and TRBJ2-3, with TRBD2 identical over 7 bases. CDR1 is MDHEN, CDR2 SYDVKM, per germline. The CDR3 contains 21 residues. J was trimmed by 2 bases and V by 2 bases; bases with no gene match: 22. DNA for the CDR3: TGTGCCAGCAGTTTAGGGGACTATTTTTTCCGAGGTGGGACCCCCACAGATACGCAGTATTTT. Protein sequence: CASSLGDYFFRGGTPTDTQYF.

The chain joins TRBV10-3 to TRBJ2-1; TRBD1 agrees at 10 bases. Germline V CDR1 and CDR2: ENHRY, SYGVKD. With 10 bases clipped from V and 6 bases from J, the junction kept 6 bases outside the gene matches. CDR3 length equals 13 residues. This CDR3 reads CATGQGGFNEQFF. CDR3 coding DNA: TGTGCCACCGGACAGGGGGGTTTCAATGAGCAGTTCTTC.

The sample holds one count of this clone. This chain joins TRBV7-9 and TRBJ1-1; no definite D call. Germline V CDR1 and CDR2: SEHNR, FQNEAQ (reference sequence). V shed 1 base and J shed 0 bases, with 9 bases lying between them. The CDR3 is 15 amino acids. CDR3 residues: CASSLGAPLNTEAFF. The CDR3 coding sequence is TGTGCCAGCAGCTTAGGGGCCCCACTGAACACTGAAGCTTTCTTT. The full variable domain, its missing parts supplied by reference TRBV7-9 and TRBJ1-1, is DTGVSQNPRHKITKRGQNVTFRCDPISEHNRLYWYRQTLGQGPEFLTYFQNEAQLEKSRLLSDRFSAERPKGSFSTLEIQRTEQGDSAMYLCASSLGAPLNTEAFFGQGTRLTVV.

The chain joins TRBV28 to TRBJ2-5; tentative D call: TRBD2 (7 bases). The CDR3 loop spans 14 amino acids. Deletions cut 6 bases from V and 4 bases from J, with 15 bases between. Germline V gene data show CDR1 as MDHEN and CDR2 as SYDVKM. CDR3 amino acids: CASSPQGRGETQYF. The CDR3 bases are TGTGCCAGCAGCCCCCAGGGGAGGGGAGAGACCCAGTACTTC.

The rearrangement links TRBV4-1 to TRBJ2-1; D gene unclear. V was pared by 1 base and J by 2 bases, with 3 bases between. The CDR3 is 13 residues long. Germline assignment: CDR1 MGHRA and CDR2 YSYEKL. CDR3 sequence: CASSQGPYNEQFF. The CDR3 coding sequence is TGCGCCAGCAGCCAAGGGCCCTACAATGAGCAGTTCTTC.

J is TRBJ2-7 and V is TRBV7-8; D not certain. The length of the CDR3 is 11 residues. CDR1 is SGHVS, CDR2 FQNEAQ, per germline. Trimming pared 2 bases from V and 3 bases from J, leaving 2 bases between. The CDR3 loop is CASSLNYEQYF. The CDR3 DNA follows: TGTGCCAGCAGCTTAAACTACGAGCAGTACTTC.

This clone turned up a few times. The chain uses TRBV28 and TRBJ1-2; D is possibly TRBD1 (6 bases). With 6 bases removed from V and 4 bases from J, the gap between germline ends came to 12 bases. Germline values: CDR1 MDHEN, CDR2 SYDVKM. The CDR3 runs to 13 residues. CDR3 residues: CASSAGGLYGYTF. For the CDR3, the DNA is TGTGCCAGCAGCGCCGGGGGCCTCTATGGCTACACCTTC.

As regards this clone: This may arise from a read error, as a much more abundant clone is one base away. In DNA, the CDR3 is TGCGCCAGCAGCCAACCTACCGGGGAGCTGTTTTTT. Protein product: CASSQPTGELFF. The gene calls are TRBV4-1 and TRBJ2-2; D gene ambiguous. Germline assignment: CDR1 MGHRA and CDR2 YSYEKL. The CDR3 covers 12 residues. V dropped 2 bases and J dropped 5 bases, with 3 bases sitting between them.

The chain joins TRBV7-2 to TRBJ2-7, with TRBD2 identical over 7 bases. With V trimmed by 3 bases and J by 0 bases, 5 bases remained unmatched. Germline lookup yields CDR1 SGHTA and CDR2 FQGNSA. The CDR3 covers 15 residues. This chain's CDR3 is CASSFSGWSSYEQYF. DNA of the CDR3: TGTGCCAGCAGCTTTAGCGGGTGGAGCTCCTACGAGCAGTACTTC.

The chain has TRBV5-1 and TRBJ1-2; D might be TRBD1 (5 bases). There are 13 residues in the CDR3. Germline CDR1 is SGHRS and CDR2 is YFSETQ. V lost 7 bases, J lost 8 bases, and 18 bases lay in between. The DNA of the CDR3 is TGCGCCAGCCGACCAAGGCCGGGGGAAGGCTACACCTTC. Translating it yields CASRPRPGEGYTF.

The V call is TRBV2, the J call TRBJ2-7; 10 bases fit TRBD2. After removal of 0 bases from V and 4 bases from J, the junction contained 3 bases not matched to a gene. This CDR3 has 15 amino acids. Germline-derived CDR1 and CDR2 are SNHLY and FYNNEI. CDR3 in DNA: TGTGCCAGCAGTGAAGCACCTAGCGGGGGATACGAGCAGTACGTC. This translates into CASSEAPSGGYEQYV.

This rearrangement joins TRBV6-5 to TRBJ1-1; possibly TRBD1 for D (6 bases). The CDR3 loop spans 15 amino acids. V was trimmed by 4 bases and J by 1 base, leaving 13 bases between them. The V gene's germline CDR1 is MNHEY and CDR2 SVGAGI. The CDR3 coding sequence is TGTGCCAGCAGTTCCTCGGGACACTCGAACACTGAAGCTTTCTTT. As protein: CASSSSGHSNTEAFF.

The chain recombines TRBV30 with TRBJ1-3, with D unresolved. Per germline, CDR1 GTSNPN and CDR2 SVGIG (reference sequence). V lost 5 bases, J lost 0 bases, and 5 bases lay in between. The CDR3 runs to 12 residues. Here the CDR3 reads CAWGYSGNTIYF. CDR3 coding DNA: TGTGCCTGGGGATACTCTGGAAACACCATATATTTT.

This clone has just a few counts. The chain has TRBV4-1 and TRBJ1-5, with a weak D call TRBD1 (5 bases). The CDR3 spans 15 residues. V lost 0 bases and J 7 bases, leaving 13 bases between the germline ends. Germline lookup yields CDR1 MGHRA and CDR2 YSYEKL. The DNA of the CDR3 is TGCGCCAGCAGCCAAGATCCGGGGGGATACCAGCCCCAGCATTTT. It specifies CASSQDPGGYQPQHF.

The chain couples TRBV9 to TRBJ2-5; TRBD1 matches at 8 bases. Germline CDR1 reads SGDLS; CDR2 reads YYNGEE. This CDR3 contains 15 residues. The V gene end was trimmed by 3 bases and the J gene end by 2 bases; junction bases not matched to a gene: 6. This CDR3 reads CASSGRDRLQETQYF. CDR3 nucleotide sequence: TGTGCCAGCAGCGGCCGGGACAGGCTTCAAGAGACCCAGTACTTC. Supplemented by reference TRBV9 and TRBJ2-5, the full variable domain reads DSGVTQTPKHLITATGQRVTLRCSPRSGDLSVYWYQQSLDQGLQFLIQYYNGEERAKGNILERFSAQQFPDLHSELNLSSLELGDSALYFCASSGRDRLQETQYFGPGTRLLVL.

The chain uses TRBV18 and TRBJ2-3; D ambiguous. In germline, CDR1 is KGHSH, CDR2 LQKENI. The CDR3 has 14 residues. The V end was cut by 2 bases, the J end by 4 bases, with 10 bases between. The CDR3 coding sequence is TGTGCCAGCTCACCAGAATCTTCGGCAGATACGCAGTATTTT. It is translated as CASSPESSADTQYF.

In regard to this clone: A much larger clone lies a single base off, so this may be a read error. The rearrangement joins TRBV5-4 to TRBJ1-5, with D possibly being TRBD1 (5 bases). CDR3 length: 13 amino acids. Per germline, CDR1 SGHNT and CDR2 YYREEE (reference sequence). Trimming left V 4 bases short and J 1 base short, with 6 bases between. This CDR3 reads CASSRDSNQPQHF. CDR3 sequence (DNA): TGTGCCAGCAGCCGGGACAGCAATCAGCCCCAGCATTTT.

There are a few counts of this clone. This chain connects TRBV7-9 to TRBJ2-1; TRBD2 is a possible D gene (6 bases). CDR3 length: 15 amino acids. V shed 4 bases and J shed 0 bases, with 10 bases lying between them. Per germline, CDR1 SEHNR and CDR2 FQNEAQ (reference sequence). The CDR3 sequence: CASSYRESSYNEQFF. The CDR3 coding sequence is TGTGCCAGCAGCTATCGGGAGAGCTCCTACAATGAGCAGTTCTTC.

This clone has only a few counts. The chain has TRBV25-1 and TRBJ1-6, with 10 bases fitting TRBD1. Germline trimming cut 1 base from V and 11 bases from J; bases unmatched to any gene: 11. From germline, CDR1 is MGHDK and CDR2 SYGVNS. The CDR3 length is 17 residues. The CDR3 nucleotides read TGTGCCAGCAGTGAATCCTCGACAGGGGGCGGTAGGCCACCCCTCCACTTT. This gives the protein CASSESSTGGGRPPLHF.

This clone occurred a few times. The identical CDR3 is also encoded by other nucleotide sequences in the sample. The chain links TRBV11-3 to TRBJ1-6, with 12 bases identical to TRBD1. Germline V gene sequence: CDR1 SGHNT, CDR2 YENEEA. This CDR3 has 19 residues. V lost 4 bases to trimming and J lost 8 bases; unmatched junction nucleotides: 15. The CDR3 loop is CASSSFIPGQGAQDSPLHF. CDR3 in DNA: TGTGCCAGCAGCTCGTTCATACCGGGACAGGGGGCTCAGGATTCACCCCTCCACTTT.